Listed here are 20 T cell receptor beta chains from one sample, sequenced in a study of response to subunit inactivated influenza vaccine. TCRdb called the RT-PCR reads again in MiXCR, with one record for every CDR3 protein. The top ten hold approximately 11% of the sample, which has 750,000 to 850,000 distinct CDR3 sequences, approximately 17% seen once. Sequenced here: PBMCs from blood, sampled 5 days after vaccination. The source of these receptors is a man aged 50-59 years who received an inactivated influenza vaccine.

This clonotype has more than one count but fewer than ten. The J gene is TRBJ2-5, the V gene TRBV20-1; D may be TRBD2 (6 bases). The CDR3 is 15 residues long. Germline CDR1 is DFQATT and CDR2 is SNEGSKA (reference sequence). The V and J ends lost 0 bases and 5 bases respectively, with 16 bases between them. The CDR3 nucleotides are TGCAGTGCTAGAGATCCGGCAATAGGAGGGGAGACCCAGTACTTC. This gives the protein CSARDPAIGGETQYF.

This chain connects TRBV6-5 to TRBJ2-1; 7 bases line up with TRBD2. V shed 4 bases and J 8 bases; nucleotides not matched to a gene: 8. Germline V gene sequence: CDR1 MNHEY, CDR2 SVGAGI. The CDR3 extends over 14 amino acids. The CDR3 loop is CASSSRLAGDEQFF. The DNA for the CDR3 is TGTGCCAGCAGTTCCCGACTAGCCGGAGATGAGCAGTTCTTC.

The chain has TRBV2 and TRBJ1-6; D gene uncertain. Germline V gene data show CDR1 as SNHLY and CDR2 as FYNNEI. V dropped 2 bases and J dropped 6 bases, with 11 bases sitting between them. This CDR3 is 15 amino acids long. The CDR3 sequence is CASSESTYPNSPLHF. The DNA of the CDR3 is TGTGCCAGCAGTGAAAGCACATATCCTAATTCACCCCTCCACTTT.

This clonotype showed up just a few times. The chain recombines TRBV20-1 with TRBJ1-5, with unresolved D. The ends were cut back, 0 bases at V and 0 bases at J, with 9 bases in the middle. The CDR3 totals 15 residues. CDR1 and CDR2 from the germline V gene are DFQATT and SNEGSKA (reference sequence). Here the CDR3 reads CSAREATNSNQPQHF. CDR3 DNA sequence: TGCAGTGCTAGAGAGGCCACAAATAGCAATCAGCCCCAGCATTTT.

This clonotype has ten or more counts. This chain uses TRBV6-2 or TRBV6-3 with TRBJ2-5, with TRBD2 as a possible D gene (5 bases). CDR1 is MNHEY and CDR2 is SVGEGT in the germline V gene. CDR3 length: 14 amino acids. V was clipped by 6 bases and J by 5 bases, with 16 bases between them. CDR3 nucleotide sequence: TGTGCCAGCAGCCCAAGCGGAGCTTACGAGACCCAGTACTTC. Translated: CASSPSGAYETQYF.

The chain has TRBV29-1 and TRBJ1-1; possible D gene TRBD1, 6 bases. The V gene's germline CDR1 is SQVTM and CDR2 ANQGSEA. The V end was cut by 6 bases, the J end by 1 base, with 12 bases between. The CDR3 has 13 residues. This CDR3 reads CSVGGGWNTEAFF. The CDR3 DNA reads as TGCAGCGTCGGGGGGGGCTGGAACACTGAAGCTTTCTTT.

There are a few counts of this clonotype. The V call is TRBV27, the J call TRBJ2-7; 8 bases match TRBD2. The V and J ends lost 3 bases and 3 bases, in that order; junction bases with no gene match: 1. The CDR3 has 13 residues. CDR1 and CDR2 from the germline V gene are MNHEY and SMNVEV (reference sequence). CDR3 nucleotide sequence: TGTGCCAGCAGTTTGACTAGCGACTACGAGCAGTACTTC. Residues: CASSLTSDYEQYF.

The CDR3 DNA is TGCAGTGCTAGAGGGGGGCTAGCGGGAGAAGCCCAAGAGACCCAGTACTTC. Translating gives CSARGGLAGEAQETQYF. The chain employs TRBV20-1 and TRBJ2-5; 10 nucleotides align to TRBD2. The CDR3 runs to 17 residues. Germline lookup yields CDR1 DFQATT and CDR2 SNEGSKA (reference sequence). V was pared by 1 base and J by 1 base, with 9 bases of the junction left unmatched.

The chain joins TRBV10-2 to TRBJ2-2, with D uncertain. The CDR3 extends over 13 amino acids. In germline, CDR1 is WSHSY, CDR2 SAAADI. Trimming left V 3 bases short and J 3 bases short, with 5 bases between. CDR3 region: CASSDWDTGELFF. The CDR3 nucleotides are TGCGCCAGCAGTGATTGGGACACCGGGGAGCTGTTTTTT.

The V call is TRBV29-1, the J call TRBJ2-5; no definite D call. The ends were cut back, 4 bases at V and 7 bases at J, with 19 bases in the middle. CDR1 and CDR2 from the germline V gene are SQVTM and ANQGSEA. The CDR3 has 14 amino acids. CDR3 DNA sequence: TGCAGCGTTGCCCCCTCAAGGAACGGCTGGACCCAGTACTTC. Residues: CSVAPSRNGWTQYF.

This clonotype was seen only a few times. J is TRBJ2-2 and V is TRBV12-3 or TRBV12-4; D may match TRBD1 or TRBD2 (5 bases each). The V end was cut by 6 bases, the J end by 6 bases, with 14 bases between. The CDR3 is 14 residues long. CDR3 region: CASRNPEGSGELFF. The CDR3 nucleotides are TGTGCCAGCAGGAATCCCGAGGGGTCCGGGGAGCTGTTTTTT.

This clonotype was recorded a few times. V gene TRBV5-1 combines with J gene TRBJ2-3; TRBD2 agrees at 14 bases. V lost 4 bases to trimming and J lost 5 bases; unmatched junction nucleotides: 9. This CDR3 spans 17 amino acids. Germline V lookup: CDR1 SGHRS, CDR2 YFSETQ. The CDR3 nucleotides read TGCGCCAGCAGCCTGATCCGACTAGCGGGAGGGGTAGATACGCAGTATTTT. This encodes CASSLIRLAGGVDTQYF.

This chain connects TRBV10-3 to TRBJ2-1; the D is unclear. With 0 bases removed from V and 9 bases from J, the gap between germline ends came to 12 bases. CDR3 length equals 14 residues. Germline assignment: CDR1 ENHRY and CDR2 SYGVKD. The chain's CDR3 is CAISESLITGEQFF. CDR3 nucleotide sequence: TGTGCCATCAGTGAGTCTCTTATAACGGGTGAGCAGTTCTTC.

The V call is TRBV7-9, the J call TRBJ2-1; no firm D call. V lost 5 bases and J 3 bases, leaving 17 bases between the germline ends. Germline V gives CDR1 SEHNR, CDR2 FQNEAQ (reference sequence). The CDR3 is 16 residues long. CDR3 nucleotides: TGTGCCAGCAGCCTTACGTTACAGTTAGTCTACAATGAGCAGTTCTTC. This gives the protein CASSLTLQLVYNEQFF.

This sequence joins TRBV5-1 and TRBJ2-2; TRBD2 aligns across 12 bases. This CDR3 is 19 amino acids long. The germline V gene has CDR1 SGHRS and CDR2 YFSETQ. Trimming removed 4 bases from V and 2 bases from J; junction bases left unmatched: 12. DNA of the CDR3: TGCGCCAGCAGCACATCCGGGACTAGCGGGCAATCAAACACCGGGGAGCTGTTTTTT. It is translated as CASSTSGTSGQSNTGELFF.

Only a few counts were recorded for this clonotype. A junction end diverges from the germline sequence, so it may reflect a read error. The J gene is TRBJ1-2, the V gene TRBV4-2; D is ambiguous. In germline, CDR1 is LGHNA, CDR2 YNFKEQ. There are 12 residues in the CDR3. The CDR3, as DNA: TGTGCCAGCAGCCAAGTAGGGAACAGCCTCCTTTTC. Amino acids: CASSQVGNSLLF.

The chain carries TRBV7-9 and TRBJ2-7; possible D gene TRBD2, 6 bases. Germline V gene data show CDR1 as SEHNR and CDR2 as FQNEAQ (reference sequence). The CDR3 has 15 residues. V was trimmed by 2 bases and J by 3 bases, leaving 14 bases between them. CDR3 bases: TGTGCCAGCAGCTTAAATCCCTCGGGACTCTACGAGCAGTACTTC. It specifies CASSLNPSGLYEQYF. The full variable domain, with the rest looked up from reference TRBV7-9 and TRBJ2-7, is DTGVSQNPRHKITKRGQNVTFRCDPISEHNRLYWYRQTLGQGPEFLTYFQNEAQLEKSRLLSDRFSAERPKGSFSTLEIQRTEQGDSAMYLCASSLNPSGLYEQYFGPGTRLTVT.

This clonotype occurred many times. J is TRBJ1-3 and V is TRBV7-2; no definite D call. V shed 4 bases and J shed 0 bases, with 16 bases lying between them. The V gene's germline CDR1 is SGHTA and CDR2 FQGNSA. The CDR3 is 17 amino acids. Here the CDR3 reads CASSYGTQLYSGNTIYF. For the CDR3, the DNA is TGTGCCAGCAGCTACGGTACCCAGTTATACTCTGGAAACACCATATATTTT.

The chain recombines TRBV20-1 with TRBJ2-7; 8 nucleotides agree with TRBD2. V shed 4 bases and J 3 bases; nucleotides not matched to a gene: 11. Germline CDR1 reads DFQATT; CDR2 reads SNEGSKA (reference sequence). CDR3 length: 15 residues. CDR3 in DNA: TGCAGTGCTACCCTTCGGCGACTAGCGATCTACGAGCAGTACTTC. This gives the protein CSATLRRLAIYEQYF.

This clonotype was detected only a few times. This chain joins TRBV20-1 and TRBJ2-7; no reliable D call. Per germline, CDR1 DFQATT and CDR2 SNEGSKA (reference sequence). This CDR3 comprises 15 residues. Trimming left V 0 bases short and J 3 bases short, with 15 bases between. The CDR3 nucleotides are TGCAGTGCTAGAGATCTTAGAACGGTAGACTACGAGCAGTACTTC. It codes for CSARDLRTVDYEQYF.